This T cell receptor beta chain was obtained from a study of response to subunit inactivated influenza vaccine. Regarding the study as a whole: Authors suggested each seasonal influenza vaccination recruits few new T cells.

TCRdb re-analysed the RT-PCR reads in MiXCR, keeping a single row per CDR3 protein. Found here are 800,000 or so distinct CDR3 sequences, 21% of them singletons; the top ten hold roughly 10%. Turning to this clonotype: Its antigen is unknown.

The clonotype was recovered from a man in his fifties who received an inactivated influenza vaccine. Material: PBMCs from blood, obtained roughly 5 days after vaccination.

CDR3 sequence: CSARLGGPDIQYF. The DNA of the CDR3 is TGCAGTGCTAGGTTGGGGGGGCCGGACATTCAGTACTTC. The chain recombines TRBV20-1 with TRBJ2-4; D is possibly TRBD2 (7 bases). CDR1 and CDR2 from the germline V gene are DFQATT and SNEGSKA (reference sequence). This CDR3 contains 13 residues. Trimming stripped 3 bases from V and 8 bases from J, with 14 bases between.